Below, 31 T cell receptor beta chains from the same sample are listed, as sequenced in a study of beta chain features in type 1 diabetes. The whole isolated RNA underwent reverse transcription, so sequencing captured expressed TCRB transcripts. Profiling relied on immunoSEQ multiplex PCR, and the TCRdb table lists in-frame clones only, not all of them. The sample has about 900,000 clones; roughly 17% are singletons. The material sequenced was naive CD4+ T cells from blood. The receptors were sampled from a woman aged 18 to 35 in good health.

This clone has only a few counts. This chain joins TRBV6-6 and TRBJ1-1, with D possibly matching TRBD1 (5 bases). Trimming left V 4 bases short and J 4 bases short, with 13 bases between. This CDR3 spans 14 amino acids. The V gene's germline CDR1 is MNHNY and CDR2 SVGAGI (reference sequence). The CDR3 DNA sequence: TGTGCCAGCAGTTCCCAAACAGGAGGCACTGAAGCTTTCTTT. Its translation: CASSSQTGGTEAFF.

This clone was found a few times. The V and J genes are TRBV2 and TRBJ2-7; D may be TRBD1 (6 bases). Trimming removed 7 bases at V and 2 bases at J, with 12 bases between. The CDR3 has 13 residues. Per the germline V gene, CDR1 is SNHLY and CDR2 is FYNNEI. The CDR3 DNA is TGTGCCAGCACGCGACAGGAGCCCTACGAGCAGTACTTC. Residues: CASTRQEPYEQYF. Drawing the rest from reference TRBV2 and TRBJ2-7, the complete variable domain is EPEVTQTPSHQVTQMGQEVILRCVPISNHLYFYWYRQILGQKVEFLVSFYNNEISEKSEIFDDQFSVERPDGSNFTLKIRSTKLEDSAMYFCASTRQEPYEQYFGPGTRLTVT.

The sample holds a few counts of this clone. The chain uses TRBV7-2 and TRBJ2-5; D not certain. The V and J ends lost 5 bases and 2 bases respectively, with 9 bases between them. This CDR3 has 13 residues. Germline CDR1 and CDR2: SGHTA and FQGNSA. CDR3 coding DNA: TGTGCCAGCAGCGTGGCGCCACAAGAGACCCAGTACTTC. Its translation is CASSVAPQETQYF.

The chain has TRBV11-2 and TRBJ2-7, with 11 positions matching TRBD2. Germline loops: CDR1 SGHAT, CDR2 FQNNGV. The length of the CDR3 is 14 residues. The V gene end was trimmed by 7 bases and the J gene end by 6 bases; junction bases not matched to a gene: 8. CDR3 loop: CASTRLAGRPEQYF. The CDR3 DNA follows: TGTGCCAGCACCCGACTAGCGGGACGTCCCGAGCAGTACTTC.

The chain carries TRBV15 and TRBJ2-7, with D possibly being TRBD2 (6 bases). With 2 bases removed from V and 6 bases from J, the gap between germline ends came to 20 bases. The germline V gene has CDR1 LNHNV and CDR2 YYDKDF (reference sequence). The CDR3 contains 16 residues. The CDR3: CATSRSGDGGRREQYF. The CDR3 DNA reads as TGTGCCACCAGCAGATCGGGGGACGGAGGTCGACGCGAGCAGTACTTC.

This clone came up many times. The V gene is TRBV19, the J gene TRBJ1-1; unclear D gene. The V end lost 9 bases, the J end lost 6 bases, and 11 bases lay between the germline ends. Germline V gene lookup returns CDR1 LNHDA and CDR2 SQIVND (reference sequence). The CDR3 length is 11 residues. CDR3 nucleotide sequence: TGTGCCAGACACGCTGGCGCTGAAGCTTTCTTT. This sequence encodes CARHAGAEAFF. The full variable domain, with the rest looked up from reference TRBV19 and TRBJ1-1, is DGGITQSPKYLFRKEGQNVTLSCEQNLNHDAMYWYRQDPGQGLRLIYYSQIVNDFQKGDIAEGYSVSREKKESFPLTVTSAQKNPTAFYLCARHAGAEAFFGQGTRLTVV.

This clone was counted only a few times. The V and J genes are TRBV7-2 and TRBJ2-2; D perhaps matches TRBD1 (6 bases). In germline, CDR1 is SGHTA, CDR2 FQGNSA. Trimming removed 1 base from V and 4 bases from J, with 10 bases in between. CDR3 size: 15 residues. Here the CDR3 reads CASSLGYRATGELFF. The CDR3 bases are TGTGCCAGCAGCTTAGGTTACAGGGCCACCGGGGAGCTGTTTTTT.

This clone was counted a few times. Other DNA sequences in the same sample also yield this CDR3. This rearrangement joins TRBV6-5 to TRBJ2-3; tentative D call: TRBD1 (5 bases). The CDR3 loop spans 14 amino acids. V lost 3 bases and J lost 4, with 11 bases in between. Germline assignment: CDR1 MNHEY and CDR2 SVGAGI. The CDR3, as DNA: TGTGCCAGCAGTTATGGGCAGGGCGCAGATACGCAGTATTTT. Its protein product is CASSYGQGADTQYF.

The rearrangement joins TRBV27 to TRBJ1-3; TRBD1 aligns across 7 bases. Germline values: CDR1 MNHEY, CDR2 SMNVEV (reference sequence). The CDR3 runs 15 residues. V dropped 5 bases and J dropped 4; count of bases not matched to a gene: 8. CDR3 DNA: TGTGCCAGCAGTCTAACAGGGGTGCGAGGAAACACCATATATTTT. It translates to CASSLTGVRGNTIYF.

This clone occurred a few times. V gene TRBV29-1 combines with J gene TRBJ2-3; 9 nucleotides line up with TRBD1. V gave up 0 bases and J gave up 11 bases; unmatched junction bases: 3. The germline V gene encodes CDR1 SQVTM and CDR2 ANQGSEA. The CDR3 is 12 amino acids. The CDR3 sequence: CSVEDGTGKQYF. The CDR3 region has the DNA TGCAGCGTTGAAGACGGGACAGGGAAGCAGTATTTT.

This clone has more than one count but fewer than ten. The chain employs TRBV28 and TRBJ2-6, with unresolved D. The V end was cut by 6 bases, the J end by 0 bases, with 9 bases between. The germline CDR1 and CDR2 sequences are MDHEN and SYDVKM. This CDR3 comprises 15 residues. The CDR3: CASSSLLSGANVLTF. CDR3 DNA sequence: TGTGCCAGCAGCTCACTCCTCTCTGGGGCCAACGTCCTGACTTTC.

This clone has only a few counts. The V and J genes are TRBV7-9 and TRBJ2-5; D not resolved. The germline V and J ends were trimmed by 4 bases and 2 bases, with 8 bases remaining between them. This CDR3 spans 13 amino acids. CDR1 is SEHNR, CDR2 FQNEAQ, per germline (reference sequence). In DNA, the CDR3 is TGTGCCAGCAGCTATACAGCTCAAGAGACCCAGTACTTC. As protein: CASSYTAQETQYF.

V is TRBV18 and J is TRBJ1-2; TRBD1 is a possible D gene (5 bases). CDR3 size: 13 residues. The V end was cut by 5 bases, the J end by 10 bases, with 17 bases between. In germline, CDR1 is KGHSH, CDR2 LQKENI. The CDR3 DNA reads TGTGCCAGCTCAACCTCGACAGCTCAAGACTACACCTTC. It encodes CASSTSTAQDYTF.

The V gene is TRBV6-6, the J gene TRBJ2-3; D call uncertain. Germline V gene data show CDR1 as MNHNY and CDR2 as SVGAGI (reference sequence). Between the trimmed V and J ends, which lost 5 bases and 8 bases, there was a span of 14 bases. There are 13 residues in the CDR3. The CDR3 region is CASSPSSPGTQYF. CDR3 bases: TGTGCCAGCAGTCCCTCAAGCCCCGGTACGCAGTATTTT.

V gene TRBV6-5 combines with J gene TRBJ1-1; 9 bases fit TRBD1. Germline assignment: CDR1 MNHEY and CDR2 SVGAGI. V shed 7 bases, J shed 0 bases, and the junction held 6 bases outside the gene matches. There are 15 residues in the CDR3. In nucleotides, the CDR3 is TGTGCCAGCAAAGGGACAGGGAGCCTGAACACTGAAGCTTTCTTT. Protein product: CASKGTGSLNTEAFF.

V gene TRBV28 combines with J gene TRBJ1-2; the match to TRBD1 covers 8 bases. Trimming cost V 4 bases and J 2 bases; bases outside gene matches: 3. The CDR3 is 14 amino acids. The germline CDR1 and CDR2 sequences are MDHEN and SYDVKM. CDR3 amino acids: CASSSQGGNYGYTF. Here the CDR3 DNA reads TGTGCCAGCAGTTCACAGGGGGGGAACTATGGCTACACCTTC.

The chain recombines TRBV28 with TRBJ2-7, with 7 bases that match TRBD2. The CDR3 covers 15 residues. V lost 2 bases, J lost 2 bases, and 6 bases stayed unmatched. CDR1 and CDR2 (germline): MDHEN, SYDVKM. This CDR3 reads CASSLGGGDPYEQYF. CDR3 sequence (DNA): TGTGCCAGCAGTTTAGGGGGGGGTGACCCCTACGAGCAGTACTTC. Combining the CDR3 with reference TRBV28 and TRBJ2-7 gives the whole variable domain DVKVTQSSRYLVKRTGEKVFLECVQDMDHENMFWYRQDPGLGLRLIYFSYDVKMKEKGDIPEGYSVSREKKERFSLILESASTNQTSMYLCASSLGGGDPYEQYFGPGTRLTVT.

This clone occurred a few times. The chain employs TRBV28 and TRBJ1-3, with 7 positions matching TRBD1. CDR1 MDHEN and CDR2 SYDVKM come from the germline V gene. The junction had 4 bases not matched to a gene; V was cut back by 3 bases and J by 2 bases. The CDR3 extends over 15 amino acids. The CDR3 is CASSLDRNTGNTIYF. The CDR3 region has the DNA TGTGCCAGCAGTTTGGACAGGAATACTGGAAACACCATATATTTT.

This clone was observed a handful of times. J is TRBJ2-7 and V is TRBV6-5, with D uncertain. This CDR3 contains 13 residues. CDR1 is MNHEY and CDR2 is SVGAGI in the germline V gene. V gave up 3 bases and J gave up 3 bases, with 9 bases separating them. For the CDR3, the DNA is TGTGCCAGCAGTTATAGTTCGGTCTACGAGCAGTACTTC. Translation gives CASSYSSVYEQYF.

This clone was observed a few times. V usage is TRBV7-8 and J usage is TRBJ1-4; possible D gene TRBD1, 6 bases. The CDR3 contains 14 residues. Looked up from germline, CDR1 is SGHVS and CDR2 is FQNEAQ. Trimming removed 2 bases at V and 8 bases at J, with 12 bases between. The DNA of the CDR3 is TGTGCCAGCAGCTTACGGGGGCAGCGCGAAAAACTGTTTTTT. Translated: CASSLRGQREKLFF.

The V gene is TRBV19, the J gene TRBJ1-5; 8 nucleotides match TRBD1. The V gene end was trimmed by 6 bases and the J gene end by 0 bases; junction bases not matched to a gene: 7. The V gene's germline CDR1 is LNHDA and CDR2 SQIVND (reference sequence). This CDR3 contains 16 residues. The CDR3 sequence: CASSRTGKPSNQPQHF. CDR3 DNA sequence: TGTGCCAGTAGCAGGACAGGGAAACCTAGCAATCAGCCCCAGCATTTT.

The CDR3 DNA reads TGCGCCAGCAGCTTGGGATCGACAGGGAGGTCCGGGGAGCTGTTTTTT. Its protein is CASSLGSTGRSGELFF. This chain uses TRBV5-1 with TRBJ2-2; D is perhaps TRBD1 (7 bases). The CDR3 length is 16 residues. The germline V gene has CDR1 SGHRS and CDR2 YFSETQ. The V gene lost 0 bases and the J gene lost 6 bases, with 15 bases spanning the gap.

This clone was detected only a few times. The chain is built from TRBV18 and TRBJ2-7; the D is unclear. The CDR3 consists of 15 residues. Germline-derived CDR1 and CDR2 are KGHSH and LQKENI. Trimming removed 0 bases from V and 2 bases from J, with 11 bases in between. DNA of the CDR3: TGTGCCAGCTCACCACCGCATGGAACTGCCTACGAGCAGTACTTC. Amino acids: CASSPPHGTAYEQYF.

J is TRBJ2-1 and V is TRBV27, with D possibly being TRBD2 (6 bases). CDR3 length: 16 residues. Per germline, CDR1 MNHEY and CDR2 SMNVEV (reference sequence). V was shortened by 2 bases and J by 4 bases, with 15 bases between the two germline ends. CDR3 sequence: CASSLRPGASYNEQFF. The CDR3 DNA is TGTGCCAGCAGTTTAAGGCCGGGAGCCTCTTACAATGAGCAGTTCTTC.

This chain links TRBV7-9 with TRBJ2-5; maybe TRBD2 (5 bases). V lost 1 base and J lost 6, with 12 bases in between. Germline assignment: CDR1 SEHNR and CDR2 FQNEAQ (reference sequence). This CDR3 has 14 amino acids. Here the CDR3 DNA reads TGTGCCAGCAGCTTAGTGGGAGACAAGAAGACCCAGTACTTC. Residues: CASSLVGDKKTQYF.

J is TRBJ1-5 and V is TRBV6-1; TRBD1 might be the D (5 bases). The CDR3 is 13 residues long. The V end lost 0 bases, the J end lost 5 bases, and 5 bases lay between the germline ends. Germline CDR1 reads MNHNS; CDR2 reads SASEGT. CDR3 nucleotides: TGTGCCAGCAGTGAAGCGGGGGATCAGCCCCAGCATTTT. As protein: CASSEAGDQPQHF.

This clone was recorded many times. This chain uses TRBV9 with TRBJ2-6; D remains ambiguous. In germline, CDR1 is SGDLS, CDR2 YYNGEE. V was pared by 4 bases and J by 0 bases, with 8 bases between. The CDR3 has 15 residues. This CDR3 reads CASSLQSSGANVLTF. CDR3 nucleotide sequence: TGTGCCAGCAGCCTACAGAGCTCTGGGGCCAACGTCCTGACTTTC.

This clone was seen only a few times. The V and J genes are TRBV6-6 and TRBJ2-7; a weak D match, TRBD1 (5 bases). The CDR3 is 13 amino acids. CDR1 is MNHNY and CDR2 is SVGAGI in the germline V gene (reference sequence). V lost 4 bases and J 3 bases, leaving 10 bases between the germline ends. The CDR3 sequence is CASSSSDSYEQYF. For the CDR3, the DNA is TGTGCCAGCAGTTCATCCGACAGCTACGAGCAGTACTTC.

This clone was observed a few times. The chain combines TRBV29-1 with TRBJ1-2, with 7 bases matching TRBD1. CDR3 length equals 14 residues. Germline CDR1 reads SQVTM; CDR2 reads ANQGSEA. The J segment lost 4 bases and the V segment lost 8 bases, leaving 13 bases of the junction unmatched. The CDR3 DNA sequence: TGCAGCACCTCCCCTGCAGGGGGGGGCTATGGCTACACCTTC. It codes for CSTSPAGGGYGYTF.

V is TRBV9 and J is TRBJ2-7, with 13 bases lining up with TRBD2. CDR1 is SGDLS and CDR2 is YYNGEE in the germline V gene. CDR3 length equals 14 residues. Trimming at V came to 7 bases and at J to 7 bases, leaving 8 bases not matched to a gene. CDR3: CASGTLAGGGEQYF. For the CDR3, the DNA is TGTGCCAGCGGGACACTAGCGGGAGGGGGAGAGCAGTACTTC.

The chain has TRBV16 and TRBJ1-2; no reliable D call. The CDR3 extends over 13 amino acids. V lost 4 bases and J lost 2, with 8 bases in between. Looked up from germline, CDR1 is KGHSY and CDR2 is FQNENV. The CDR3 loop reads CASSPDTNYGYTF. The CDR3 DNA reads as TGTGCCAGCAGCCCCGACACAAACTATGGCTACACCTTC.